Listed here are 3 T cell receptor beta chains from one sample, sequenced in a study of T cell repertoires in cytomegalovirus infection. For these TCRs, the target antigens are not known. TCRdb processed the reads anew with MiXCR; each CDR3 protein has one entry. The table has 900,000 to 950,000 distinct CDR3 sequences, approximately 31% seen once. Sample: cultured CD8+ T cells from PBMCs, taken from culture after CMV antigen stimulation. Receptors originate from a human donor in good health (CMV status not recorded). Some clones in this sample may be carry-over from other donors' samples.

This clonotype was seen repeatedly, ten times or more. CDR3 nucleotides: TGTGCCAGCAGCTCCCCCTCCGGGGAGCTGTTTTTT. Its protein product is CASSSPSGELFF. The chain links TRBV7-6 to TRBJ2-2, with D unresolved. The CDR3 extends over 12 amino acids. Germline V gives CDR1 SGHVS, CDR2 FNYEAQ. Trimming pared 4 bases from V and 6 bases from J, leaving 6 bases between.

This sequence joins TRBV27 and TRBJ1-3; a possible D gene is TRBD1 (5 bases). V lost 4 bases and J lost 0, with 10 bases in between. Germline values: CDR1 MNHEY, CDR2 SMNVEV (reference sequence). The CDR3 length is 15 residues. The CDR3 loop is CASSSAGGSGNTIYF. The CDR3 nucleotides are TGTGCCAGCAGTTCCGCGGGGGGCTCTGGAAACACCATATATTTT.

This rearrangement joins TRBV10-3 to TRBJ2-1; 9 bases line up with TRBD2. In germline, CDR1 is ENHRY, CDR2 SYGVKD. This CDR3 contains 14 residues. After removal of 8 bases from V and 4 bases from J, the junction contained 6 bases not matched to a gene. CDR3 in amino acids: CAILLAGTYNEQFF. For the CDR3, the DNA is TGTGCCATCCTTCTAGCGGGGACATACAATGAGCAGTTCTTC.